The present TCR beta chain was sequenced within a study of CD8 T cells in ankylosing spondylitis. Quantitative 5'-RACE with molecular barcodes was used to make the TCR beta libraries. MiXCR, applied by TCRdb to the 5' RACE reads, yields one record per CDR3 protein. There are a few hundred thousand distinct CDR3 sequences in the sample; around 10% occur only once, and less than 8% lies in the top ten. V lost 6 bases and J 3 bases, leaving 21 bases between the germline ends. The CDR3 sequence is 17 residues long. The V gene's germline CDR1 is MNHEY and CDR2 SVGEGT. Source material: blood, either unsorted or a sorted T cell fraction (not recorded which). The rearrangement uses TRBV6-2 or TRBV6-3 and TRBJ2-4; either TRBD1 or TRBD2 may supply D (5 bases each). This receptor was obtained from a male donor with ankylosing spondylitis or in good health (not recorded which). The CDR3 sequence: CASRAGTGLSSKNIQYF. In DNA form, the CDR3 reads TGTGCCAGCAGGGCCGGGACGGGTCTGTCGAGCAAAAACATTCAGTACTTC.